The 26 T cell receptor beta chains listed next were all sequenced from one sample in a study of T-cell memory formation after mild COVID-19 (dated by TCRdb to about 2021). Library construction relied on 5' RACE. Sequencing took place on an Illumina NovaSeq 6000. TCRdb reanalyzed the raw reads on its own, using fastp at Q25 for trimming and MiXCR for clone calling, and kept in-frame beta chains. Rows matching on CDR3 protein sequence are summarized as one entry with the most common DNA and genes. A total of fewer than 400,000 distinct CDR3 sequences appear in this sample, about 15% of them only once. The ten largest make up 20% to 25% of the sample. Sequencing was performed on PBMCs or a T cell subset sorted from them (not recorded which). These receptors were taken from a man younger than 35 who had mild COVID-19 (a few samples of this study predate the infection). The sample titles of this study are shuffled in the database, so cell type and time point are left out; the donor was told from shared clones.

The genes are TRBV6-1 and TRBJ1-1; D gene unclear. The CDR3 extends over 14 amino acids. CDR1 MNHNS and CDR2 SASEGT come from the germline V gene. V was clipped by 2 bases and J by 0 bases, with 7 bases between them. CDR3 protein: CASSETGLNTEAFF. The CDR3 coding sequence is TGTGCCAGCAGTGAAACTGGATTGAACACTGAAGCTTTCTTT.

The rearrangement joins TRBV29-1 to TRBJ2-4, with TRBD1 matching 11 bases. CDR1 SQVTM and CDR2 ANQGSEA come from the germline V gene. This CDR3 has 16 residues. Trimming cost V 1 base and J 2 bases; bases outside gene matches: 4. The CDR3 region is CSVEGTGGETKNIQYF. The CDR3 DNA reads TGCAGCGTTGAAGGGACAGGGGGCGAAACCAAAAACATTCAGTACTTC.

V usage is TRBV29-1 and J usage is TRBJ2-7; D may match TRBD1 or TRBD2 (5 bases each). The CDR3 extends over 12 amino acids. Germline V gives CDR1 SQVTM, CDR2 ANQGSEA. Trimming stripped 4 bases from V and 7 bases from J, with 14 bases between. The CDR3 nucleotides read TGCAGCGTTGTGGGTGGGACCGGGGAGCAGTACTTC. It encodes CSVVGGTGEQYF.

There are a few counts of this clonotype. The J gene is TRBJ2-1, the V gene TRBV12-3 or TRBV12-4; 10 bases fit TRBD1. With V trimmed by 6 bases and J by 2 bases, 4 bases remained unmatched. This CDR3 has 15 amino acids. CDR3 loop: CASSPDRGPYNEQFF. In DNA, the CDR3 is TGTGCCAGCAGCCCCGACAGGGGGCCCTACAATGAGCAGTTCTTC.

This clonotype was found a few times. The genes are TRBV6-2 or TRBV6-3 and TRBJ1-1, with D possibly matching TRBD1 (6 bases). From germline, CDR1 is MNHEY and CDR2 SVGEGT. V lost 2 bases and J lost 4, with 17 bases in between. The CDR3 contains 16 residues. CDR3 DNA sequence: TGTGCCAGCAGTTACCAACACCGAGGACAGTTCACTGAAGCTTTCTTT. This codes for CASSYQHRGQFTEAFF.

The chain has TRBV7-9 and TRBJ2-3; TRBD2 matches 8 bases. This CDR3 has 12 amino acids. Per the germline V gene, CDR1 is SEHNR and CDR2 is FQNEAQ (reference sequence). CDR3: CVASGSTDTQYF. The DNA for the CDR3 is TGTGTGGCTAGCGGGAGCACAGATACGCAGTATTTT.

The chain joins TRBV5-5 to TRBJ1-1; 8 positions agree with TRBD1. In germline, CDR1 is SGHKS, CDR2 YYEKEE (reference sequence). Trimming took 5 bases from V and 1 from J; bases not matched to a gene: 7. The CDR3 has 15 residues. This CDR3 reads CASRRGQAENTEAFF. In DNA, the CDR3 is TGTGCCAGCAGGCGGGGACAGGCGGAGAACACTGAAGCTTTCTTT.

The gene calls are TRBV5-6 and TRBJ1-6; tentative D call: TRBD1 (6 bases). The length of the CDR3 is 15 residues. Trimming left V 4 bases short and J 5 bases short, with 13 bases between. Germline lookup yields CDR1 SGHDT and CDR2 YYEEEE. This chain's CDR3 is CASSEGGGHNSPLHF. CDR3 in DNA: TGTGCCAGCAGCGAAGGAGGGGGACATAATTCACCCCTCCACTTT.

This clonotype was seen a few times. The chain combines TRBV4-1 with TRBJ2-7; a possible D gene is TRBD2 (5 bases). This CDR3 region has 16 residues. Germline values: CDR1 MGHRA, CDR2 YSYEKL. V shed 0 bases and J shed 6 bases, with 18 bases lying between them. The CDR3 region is CASSQDGGSRFREQYF. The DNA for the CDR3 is TGCGCCAGCAGCCAAGATGGAGGCTCCCGGTTTCGCGAGCAGTACTTC.

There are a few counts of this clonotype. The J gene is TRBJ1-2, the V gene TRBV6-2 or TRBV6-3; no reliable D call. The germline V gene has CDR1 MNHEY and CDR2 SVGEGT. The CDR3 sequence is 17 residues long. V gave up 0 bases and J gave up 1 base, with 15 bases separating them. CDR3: CASSYSPPDGGNYGYTF. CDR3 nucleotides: TGTGCCAGCAGTTACTCCCCCCCGGACGGCGGTAACTATGGCTACACCTTC.

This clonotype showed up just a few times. In DNA form, the CDR3 reads TGTGCCAGCAGCGCGGACAGCGAAAAACTGTTTTTT. This gives the protein CASSADSEKLFF. This chain connects TRBV7-9 to TRBJ1-4; D possibly corresponds to TRBD1 (6 bases). CDR1 is SEHNR and CDR2 is FQNEAQ in the germline V gene (reference sequence). CDR3 length: 12 residues. The V end was cut by 5 bases, the J end by 8 bases, with 9 bases between.

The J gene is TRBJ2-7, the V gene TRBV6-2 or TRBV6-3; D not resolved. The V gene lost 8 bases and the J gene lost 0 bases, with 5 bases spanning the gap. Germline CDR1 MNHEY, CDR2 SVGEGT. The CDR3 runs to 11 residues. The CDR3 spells CASATSYEQYV. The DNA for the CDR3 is TGTGCCAGCGCCACCTCCTACGAGCAGTACGTC.

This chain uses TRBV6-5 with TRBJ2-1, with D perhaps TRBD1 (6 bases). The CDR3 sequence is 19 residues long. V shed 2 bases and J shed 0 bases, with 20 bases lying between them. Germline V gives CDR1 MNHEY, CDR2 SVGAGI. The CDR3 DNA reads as TGTGCCAGCAGTTACACCCTCCTTCCCGGACAGAGCTCCTACAATGAGCAGTTCTTC. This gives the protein CASSYTLLPGQSSYNEQFF.

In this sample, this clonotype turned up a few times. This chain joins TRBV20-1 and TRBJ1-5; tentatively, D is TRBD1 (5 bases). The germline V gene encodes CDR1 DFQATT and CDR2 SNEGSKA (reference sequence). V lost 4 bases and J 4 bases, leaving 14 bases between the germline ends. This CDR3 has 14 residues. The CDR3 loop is CSATEGDGNQPQHF. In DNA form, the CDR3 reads TGCAGTGCTACAGAAGGGGACGGAAATCAGCCCCAGCATTTT.

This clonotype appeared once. The CDR3 spells CASSIRSTLGNEQFF. The DNA of the CDR3 is TGTGCCAGTAGTATTAGGTCCACACTGGGCAATGAGCAGTTCTTC. The chain uses TRBV19 and TRBJ2-1; D remains ambiguous. V was shortened by 3 bases and J by 6 bases, with 15 bases between the two germline ends. Germline CDR1 reads LNHDA; CDR2 reads SQIVND (reference sequence). CDR3 length: 15 amino acids.

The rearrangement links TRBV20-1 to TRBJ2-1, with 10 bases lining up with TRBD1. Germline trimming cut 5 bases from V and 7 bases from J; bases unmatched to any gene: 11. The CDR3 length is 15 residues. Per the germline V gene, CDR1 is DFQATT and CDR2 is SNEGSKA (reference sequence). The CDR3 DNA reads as TGCAGTGCTGTAACCGGGACAGGGGTCGGGAATGAGCAGTTCTTC. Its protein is CSAVTGTGVGNEQFF.

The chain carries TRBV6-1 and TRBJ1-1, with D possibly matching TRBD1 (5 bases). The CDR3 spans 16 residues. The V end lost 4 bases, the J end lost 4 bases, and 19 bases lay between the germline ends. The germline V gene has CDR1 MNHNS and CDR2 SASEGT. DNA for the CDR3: TGTGCCAGCAGTGTCGGCTTTTTTGGGGGAGCCACTGAAGCTTTCTTT. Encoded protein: CASSVGFFGGATEAFF.

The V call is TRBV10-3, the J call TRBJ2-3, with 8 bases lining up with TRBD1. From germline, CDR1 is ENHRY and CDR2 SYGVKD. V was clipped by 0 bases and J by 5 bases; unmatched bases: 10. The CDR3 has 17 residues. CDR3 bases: TGTGCCATCAGTGAGTCCCGCGGACAGGGTATTTTAGATACGCAGTATTTT. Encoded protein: CAISESRGQGILDTQYF.

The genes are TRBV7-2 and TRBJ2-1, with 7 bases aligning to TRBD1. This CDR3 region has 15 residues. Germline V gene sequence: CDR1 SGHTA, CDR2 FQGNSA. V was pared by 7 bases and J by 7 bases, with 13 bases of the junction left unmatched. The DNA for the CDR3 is TGTGCCAGCAACACCGGGACAGTCAAAGGAAATGAGCAGTTCTTC. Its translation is CASNTGTVKGNEQFF. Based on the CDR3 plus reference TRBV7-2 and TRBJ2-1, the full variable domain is GAGVSQSPSNKVTEKGKDVELRCDPISGHTALYWYRQSLGQGLEFLIYFQGNSAPDKSGLPSDRFSAERTGGSVSTLTIQRTQQEDSAVYLCASNTGTVKGNEQFFGPGTRLTVL.

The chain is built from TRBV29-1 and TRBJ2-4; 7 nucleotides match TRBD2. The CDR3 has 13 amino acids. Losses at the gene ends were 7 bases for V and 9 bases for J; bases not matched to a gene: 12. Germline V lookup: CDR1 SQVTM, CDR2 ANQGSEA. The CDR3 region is CSAGGGGASIQYF. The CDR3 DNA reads TGCAGCGCGGGGGGTGGAGGGGCCAGCATTCAGTACTTC.

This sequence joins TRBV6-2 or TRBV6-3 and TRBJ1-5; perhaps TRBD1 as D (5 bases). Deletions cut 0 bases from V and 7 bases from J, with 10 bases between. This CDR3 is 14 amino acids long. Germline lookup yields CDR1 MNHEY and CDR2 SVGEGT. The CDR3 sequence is CASSYSGRGQPQHF. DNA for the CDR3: TGTGCCAGCAGTTACTCTGGCCGGGGGCAGCCCCAGCATTTT.

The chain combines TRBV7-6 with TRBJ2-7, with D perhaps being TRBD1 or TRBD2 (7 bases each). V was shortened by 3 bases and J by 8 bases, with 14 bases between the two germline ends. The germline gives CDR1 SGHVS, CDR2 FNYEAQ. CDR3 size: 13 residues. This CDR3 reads CASSFPGGEKQYF. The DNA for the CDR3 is TGTGCCAGCAGCTTCCCAGGGGGGGAGAAGCAGTACTTC.

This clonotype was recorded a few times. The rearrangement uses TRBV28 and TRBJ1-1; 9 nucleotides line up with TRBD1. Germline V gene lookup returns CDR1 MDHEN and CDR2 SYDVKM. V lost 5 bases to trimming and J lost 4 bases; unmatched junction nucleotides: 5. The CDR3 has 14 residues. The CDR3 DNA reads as TGTGCCAGCAGTACCGGGACAGGGCGCACTGAAGCTTTCTTT. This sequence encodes CASSTGTGRTEAFF.

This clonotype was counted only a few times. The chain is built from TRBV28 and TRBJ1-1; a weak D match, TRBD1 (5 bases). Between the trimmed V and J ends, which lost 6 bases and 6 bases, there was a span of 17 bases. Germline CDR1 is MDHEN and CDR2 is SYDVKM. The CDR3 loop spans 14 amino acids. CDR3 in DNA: TGTGCCAGCAGCCTCGGGGGGTTTGGTCCTGAAGCTTTCTTT. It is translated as CASSLGGFGPEAFF.

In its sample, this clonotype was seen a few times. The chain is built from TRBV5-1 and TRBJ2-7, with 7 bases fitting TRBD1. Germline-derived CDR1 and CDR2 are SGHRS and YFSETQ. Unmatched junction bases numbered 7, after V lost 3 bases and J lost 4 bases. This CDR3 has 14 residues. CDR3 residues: CASSYYRGEYEQYF. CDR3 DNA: TGCGCCAGCAGCTACTACAGGGGTGAATACGAGCAGTACTTC.

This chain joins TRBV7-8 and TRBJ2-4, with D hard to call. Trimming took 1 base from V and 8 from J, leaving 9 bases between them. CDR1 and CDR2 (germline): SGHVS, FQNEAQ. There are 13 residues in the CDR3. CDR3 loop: CASSLDVRYIQYF. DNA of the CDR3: TGTGCCAGCAGCTTAGATGTTAGATACATTCAGTACTTC.